The 28 T cell receptor beta chains in this list originate from one sample, sequenced in a study of cytomegalovirus exposure and HLA in healthy donors. Primers: 60 Vbeta forward and 13 Jbeta reverse. Here immunoSEQ multiplex PCR was the method, and the copy in TCRdb shows in-frame clones only, minus some. Among around 170,000 clones listed, approximately 80% were seen once. Specimen: PBMCs. The origin of the receptors is a woman younger than 30 in good health and CMV-seronegative.

This clone appeared a few times. J is TRBJ2-7 and V is TRBV9; D is uncertain. Trimming shortened V by 0 bases and J by 0 bases, and 7 bases separated the two germline ends. CDR3 length: 14 amino acids. Germline CDR1 reads SGDLS; CDR2 reads YYNGEE. The CDR3 region is CASSVGVSSYEQYF. CDR3 nucleotides: TGTGCCAGCAGCGTAGGTGTCAGCTCCTACGAGCAGTACTTC.

Points on this clone: A read error may account for a junction end that differs from germline. This rearrangement joins TRBV20-1 to TRBJ2-3; D may be TRBD2 (5 bases). The V gene's germline CDR1 is DFQATT and CDR2 SNEGSKA (reference sequence). The CDR3 is 8 residues long. CDR3 region: CSATDGDF. The CDR3, as DNA: TGCAGTGCTACCGACGGGGATTTT.

V gene TRBV5-5 combines with J gene TRBJ1-2; D remains ambiguous. There are 14 residues in the CDR3. Trimming removed 0 bases at V and 4 bases at J, with 10 bases between. Germline lookup yields CDR1 SGHKS and CDR2 YYEKEE (reference sequence). The CDR3 loop is CASSLARGTYGYTF. Here the CDR3 DNA reads TGTGCCAGCAGCTTGGCTCGGGGTACCTATGGCTACACCTTC.

The V and J genes are TRBV27 and TRBJ1-1, with 10 bases fitting TRBD1. This CDR3 region has 17 residues. Trimming at V came to 1 base and at J to 5 bases, leaving 10 bases not matched to a gene. Germline CDR1 MNHEY, CDR2 SMNVEV (reference sequence). CDR3 DNA sequence: TGTGCCAGCAGTTTATACGGGACAGGGGCAACCCTAACTGAAGCTTTCTTT. It is translated as CASSLYGTGATLTEAFF.

This chain uses TRBV7-2 with TRBJ1-1; D may be TRBD1 (5 bases). Trimming took off 3 bases at V and 9 bases at J, with 14 bases between the two ends. Germline loops: CDR1 SGHTA, CDR2 FQGNSA. The CDR3 is 13 residues long. DNA for the CDR3: TGTGCCAGCAGCTTGGGGGGACGAAAGAAAGCTTTCTTT. Protein: CASSLGGRKKAFF. The full variable domain, in which reference TRBV7-2 and TRBJ1-1 provide the parts outside the CDR3, is GAGVSQSPSNKVTEKGKDVELRCDPISGHTALYWYRQSLGQGLEFLIYFQGNSAPDKSGLPSDRFSAERTGGSVSTLTIQRTQQEDSAVYLCASSLGGRKKAFFGQGTRLTVV.

The chain recombines TRBV5-8 with TRBJ2-1; tentative D call: TRBD2 (5 bases). This CDR3 region has 15 residues. Per the germline V gene, CDR1 is SGHTS and CDR2 is YDEGEE. V was trimmed by 0 bases and J by 6 bases, leaving 13 bases between them. The CDR3 spells CASSLGSGSGNEQFF. CDR3 coding DNA: TGTGCCAGCAGCTTGGGGAGCGGAAGCGGCAATGAGCAGTTCTTC.

The chain recombines TRBV6-6 with TRBJ2-5; no reliable D call. The V end lost 3 bases, the J end lost 5 bases, and 10 bases lay between the germline ends. Germline CDR1 MNHNY, CDR2 SVGAGI (reference sequence). The CDR3 totals 13 residues. CDR3: CASSYQNGETQYF. The CDR3 region has the DNA TGTGCCAGCAGTTATCAAAACGGGGAGACCCAGTACTTC.

The gene calls are TRBV28 and TRBJ2-5, with 12 bases fitting TRBD2. The CDR3 has 15 residues. Germline CDR1 reads MDHEN; CDR2 reads SYDVKM. Germline trimming cut 6 bases from V and 7 bases from J; bases unmatched to any gene: 9. CDR3 residues: CASRTSGGRLGTQYF. DNA for the CDR3: TGTGCCAGCAGGACTAGCGGGGGCCGCTTAGGGACCCAGTACTTC.

This chain uses TRBV6-1 with TRBJ2-7; perhaps TRBD1 as D (6 bases). The germline V and J ends were trimmed by 7 bases and 1 base, with 17 bases remaining between them. Germline-derived CDR1 and CDR2 are MNHNS and SASEGT. The CDR3 runs 15 residues. The CDR3 spells CASTLEGGGSYEQYF. The CDR3 coding sequence is TGTGCCAGCACCCTAGAAGGGGGTGGATCCTACGAGCAGTACTTC.

This rearrangement joins TRBV10-3 to TRBJ1-6; D is possibly TRBD1 (5 bases). Trimming pared 10 bases from V and 12 bases from J, leaving 13 bases between. Per germline, CDR1 ENHRY and CDR2 SYGVKD. CDR3 length: 11 amino acids. CDR3 region: CATQGRGPLHF. The DNA of the CDR3 is TGTGCCACCCAGGGAAGGGGACCCCTCCACTTT.

The chain recombines TRBV5-8 with TRBJ1-5; D is undetermined. Germline CDR1 and CDR2: SGHTS and YDEGEE. V lost 1 base and J 3 bases, leaving 2 bases between the germline ends. The CDR3 runs to 12 residues. As DNA, the CDR3 is TGTGCCAGCAGCTTGCTCAATCAGCCCCAGCATTTT. It yields the protein CASSLLNQPQHF.

The rearrangement links TRBV30 to TRBJ1-2; tentative D call: TRBD1 (5 bases). Germline assignment: CDR1 GTSNPN and CDR2 SVGIG (reference sequence). The CDR3 sequence is 12 residues long. Trimming stripped 1 base from V and 2 bases from J, with 5 bases between. CDR3 residues: CAWSGQNYGYTF. DNA for the CDR3: TGTGCCTGGAGTGGACAGAACTATGGCTACACCTTC. The entire variable domain, with the rest obtained from reference TRBV30 and TRBJ1-2, is as follows: SQTIHQWPATLVQPVGSPLSLECTVEGTSNPNLYWYRQAAGRGLQLLFYSVGIGQISSEVPQNLSASRPQDRQFILSSKKLLLSDSGFYLCAWSGQNYGYTFGSGTRLTVV.

This clone was found once. The chain joins TRBV5-4 to TRBJ1-1, with D possibly being TRBD1 (5 bases). This CDR3 spans 15 amino acids. Deletions cut 4 bases from V and 1 base from J, with 14 bases between. The germline V gene encodes CDR1 SGHNT and CDR2 YYREEE (reference sequence). The CDR3 sequence is CASSRPGLRNTEAFF. The CDR3 DNA follows: TGTGCCAGCAGCCGACCGGGACTCCGGAACACTGAAGCTTTCTTT.

This chain links TRBV5-4 with TRBJ2-5, with D uncertain. This CDR3 is 13 amino acids long. From germline, CDR1 is SGHNT and CDR2 YYREEE (reference sequence). Trimming stripped 3 bases from V and 5 bases from J, with 11 bases between. The CDR3 DNA sequence: TGTGCCAGCAGCTCCAACCTTGAGGAGACCCAGTACTTC. Amino acid sequence: CASSSNLEETQYF.

The J gene is TRBJ2-7, the V gene TRBV5-6; 8 bases are shared with TRBD1. This CDR3 has 15 amino acids. The germline V gene encodes CDR1 SGHDT and CDR2 YYEEEE. J gave up 6 bases and V 5 bases, and 13 bases lay outside the gene matches. CDR3 bases: TGTGCCAGCAGTTATTCCCAGGGGGCGCGTAGCGAGCAGTACTTC. Its translation: CASSYSQGARSEQYF.

This clone was counted a single time. The gene calls are TRBV7-2 and TRBJ2-1; 8 nucleotides line up with TRBD2. Germline loops: CDR1 SGHTA, CDR2 FQGNSA. This CDR3 has 15 amino acids. With V trimmed by 2 bases and J by 6 bases, 6 bases remained unmatched. The CDR3 region has the DNA TGTGCCAGCAGCTTACTTAGCGGGGTAGTCAATGAGCAGTTCTTC. Translated: CASSLLSGVVNEQFF. The complete variable domain, with remaining parts taken from reference TRBV7-2 and TRBJ2-1, reads GAGVSQSPSNKVTEKGKDVELRCDPISGHTALYWYRQSLGQGLEFLIYFQGNSAPDKSGLPSDRFSAERTGGSVSTLTIQRTQQEDSAVYLCASSLLSGVVNEQFFGPGTRLTVL.

This chain's CDR3 is CASSLGNLQGSDSYEQYF. The CDR3, as DNA: TGTGCCAGCAGCTTGGGGAATCTACAGGGTTCGGACTCCTACGAGCAGTACTTC. This chain connects TRBV5-4 to TRBJ2-7; possible D gene TRBD1, 6 bases. Germline CDR1 reads SGHNT; CDR2 reads YYREEE (reference sequence). The germline V and J ends were trimmed by 0 bases and 0 bases, with 19 bases remaining between them. This CDR3 has 18 residues.

This chain joins TRBV6-6 and TRBJ2-2; TRBD1 matches at 8 bases. In germline, CDR1 is MNHNY, CDR2 SVGAGI (reference sequence). Trimming took 7 bases from V and 6 from J; bases not matched to a gene: 13. This CDR3 has 16 residues. CDR3 DNA: TGTGCCAGCAATCGATGGGGTCAGGGGGCGGCCGGGGAGCTGTTTTTT. Translation: CASNRWGQGAAGELFF.

A few counts support this clone. The chain employs TRBV5-1 and TRBJ2-2; 13 positions agree with TRBD2. The CDR3 consists of 17 residues. V was pared by 2 bases and J by 6 bases, with 7 bases of the junction left unmatched. In germline, CDR1 is SGHRS, CDR2 YFSETQ. CDR3 nucleotide sequence: TGCGCCAGCAGCTTAACGCTACTAGCGGGGGGGCCCGGGGAGCTGTTTTTT. This gives the protein CASSLTLLAGGPGELFF.

The chain carries TRBV5-5 and TRBJ1-1, with D possibly being TRBD1 (6 bases). V was trimmed by 2 bases and J by 4 bases, leaving 15 bases between them. This CDR3 is 15 amino acids long. In germline, CDR1 is SGHKS, CDR2 YYEKEE (reference sequence). The DNA for the CDR3 is TGTGCCAGCAGCTTTGCGGGGGGCGGGGGCACTGAAGCTTTCTTT. This gives the protein CASSFAGGGGTEAFF.

This clone is a singleton in its sample. The V gene is TRBV5-1, the J gene TRBJ1-1; TRBD1 is a possible D gene (6 bases). Germline V gene sequence: CDR1 SGHRS, CDR2 YFSETQ. This CDR3 is built from 16 residues. The germline V and J ends were trimmed by 1 base and 2 bases, with 15 bases remaining between them. In DNA, the CDR3 is TGCGCCAGCAGCTTGAGGGTACAGGGTGGAAACACTGAAGCTTTCTTT. Translation gives CASSLRVQGGNTEAFF. The whole variable domain, filled in from reference TRBV5-1 and TRBJ1-1, reads KAGVTQTPRYLIKTRGQQVTLSCSPISGHRSVSWYQQTPGQGLQFLFEYFSETQRNKGNFPGRFSGRQFSNSRSEMNVSTLELGDSALYLCASSLRVQGGNTEAFFGQGTRLTVV.

V is TRBV19 and J is TRBJ2-5, with 11 bases lining up with TRBD2. The CDR3 consists of 15 residues. Germline loops: CDR1 LNHDA, CDR2 SQIVND (reference sequence). Losses at the gene ends were 5 bases for V and 1 base for J; bases not matched to a gene: 3. CDR3 DNA: TGTGCCAGTAGTCAACTAGCGGGGGTCCAAGAGACCCAGTACTTC. Encoded protein: CASSQLAGVQETQYF. The full variable domain, rest sourced from reference TRBV19 and TRBJ2-5, is DGGITQSPKYLFRKEGQNVTLSCEQNLNHDAMYWYRQDPGQGLRLIYYSQIVNDFQKGDIAEGYSVSREKKESFPLTVTSAQKNPTAFYLCASSQLAGVQETQYFGPGTRLLVL.

This clone has just a few counts. The chain carries TRBV4-1 and TRBJ2-1; 15 nucleotides align to TRBD2. The CDR3 length is 16 residues. Trimming at V came to 0 bases and at J to 11 bases, leaving 5 bases not matched to a gene. The germline gives CDR1 MGHRA, CDR2 YSYEKL. CDR3 in amino acids: CASSQDTGTSGGKQFF. The CDR3 coding sequence is TGCGCCAGCAGCCAAGACACCGGGACTAGCGGGGGGAAGCAGTTCTTC.

The rearrangement uses TRBV5-8 and TRBJ1-6, with unresolved D. Between the trimmed V and J ends, which lost 4 bases and 12 bases, there was a span of 8 bases. From germline, CDR1 is SGHTS and CDR2 YDEGEE. The CDR3 extends over 11 amino acids. The CDR3 region is CASSNGEPLHF. CDR3 in DNA: TGTGCCAGCAGCAACGGTGAACCCCTCCACTTT.

This clone turned up a few times. V usage is TRBV6-1 and J usage is TRBJ2-2; weak D call: TRBD1 (5 bases). Germline V gene sequence: CDR1 MNHNS, CDR2 SASEGT. V was shortened by 5 bases and J by 3 bases, with 10 bases between the two germline ends. This CDR3 spans 14 amino acids. For the CDR3, the DNA is TGTGCCAGCAGTAAGGGGTCTTACACCGGGGAGCTGTTTTTT. Encoded protein: CASSKGSYTGELFF.

The chain has TRBV7-9 and TRBJ2-7, with D perhaps TRBD1 (5 bases). The CDR3 runs 16 residues. CDR1 and CDR2 (germline): SEHNR, FQNEAQ (reference sequence). V was cut by 5 bases and J by 3 bases, with 20 bases left in between. CDR3 protein: CASSPQTDLIIYEQYF. In nucleotides, the CDR3 is TGTGCCAGCAGCCCGCAGACAGACTTGATTATCTACGAGCAGTACTTC.

This clone appeared a single time. The CDR3 bases are TGTGCCACCAGCAGAGATTATTCCGCAGGGCCGGATGAAAAACTGTTTTTT. It is translated as CATSRDYSAGPDEKLFF. This sequence joins TRBV15 and TRBJ1-4; D perhaps matches TRBD1 (5 bases). V lost 0 bases, J lost 6 bases, and 17 bases lay in between. Germline values: CDR1 LNHNV, CDR2 YYDKDF (reference sequence). The CDR3 sequence is 17 residues long.

The chain links TRBV5-1 to TRBJ1-1; D perhaps matches TRBD1 (6 bases). V shed 5 bases and J shed 7 bases, with 21 bases lying between them. Germline assignment: CDR1 SGHRS and CDR2 YFSETQ. This CDR3 comprises 15 residues. CDR3 DNA sequence: TGCGCCAGCAGTTGGGGGGGCGCGGGATCGAATGAAGCTTTCTTT. The encoded protein is CASSWGGAGSNEAFF.